This T cell receptor (beta chain) originates from a study of T-cell memory formation after mild COVID-19. Regarding the study as a whole: There was a balanced CD4/CD8 profile in clones contracting day 15 to 85, and later expanders leaned CD4+.

TCRdb recomputed calls from the 5' RACE reads with MiXCR, one row per CDR3 protein. Of about 210,000 distinct CDR3 sequences listed, around 26% are singletons. V lost 4 bases, J lost 7 bases, and 7 bases stayed unmatched. Looked up from germline, CDR1 is SGHTA and CDR2 is FQGNSA. CDR3 length: 15 amino acids. Details on this clonotype: The antigen remains undetermined.

Sequencing was carried out using PBMCs or a T cell subset sorted from them (not recorded which). The V and J genes are TRBV7-2 and TRBJ2-1; 10 nucleotides match TRBD1. This sequence was found in an adult woman who had mild COVID-19 (a few samples of this study predate the infection). Cell type and time point are not known. CDR3 residues: CASSSRDRGKNEQFF. CDR3 sequence (DNA): TGTGCCAGCAGCTCCCGGGACAGGGGTAAAAATGAGCAGTTCTTC.